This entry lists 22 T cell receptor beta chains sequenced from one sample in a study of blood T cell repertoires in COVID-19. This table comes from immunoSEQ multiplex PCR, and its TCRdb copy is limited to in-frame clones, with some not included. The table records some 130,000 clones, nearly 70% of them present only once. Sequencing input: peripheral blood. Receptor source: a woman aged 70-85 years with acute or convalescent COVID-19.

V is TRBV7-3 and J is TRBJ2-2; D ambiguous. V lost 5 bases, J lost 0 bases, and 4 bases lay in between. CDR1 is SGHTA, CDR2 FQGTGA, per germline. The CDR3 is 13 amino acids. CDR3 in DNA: TGTGCCAGCAGCCGTTCGAACACCGGGGAGCTGTTTTTT. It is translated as CASSRSNTGELFF.

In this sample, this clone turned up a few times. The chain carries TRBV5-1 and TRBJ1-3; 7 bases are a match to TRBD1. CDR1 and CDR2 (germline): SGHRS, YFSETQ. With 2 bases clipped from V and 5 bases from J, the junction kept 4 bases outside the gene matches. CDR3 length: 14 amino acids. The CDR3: CASSLQGYRNTIYF. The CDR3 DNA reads TGCGCCAGCAGCTTACAGGGGTATAGAAACACCATATATTTT.

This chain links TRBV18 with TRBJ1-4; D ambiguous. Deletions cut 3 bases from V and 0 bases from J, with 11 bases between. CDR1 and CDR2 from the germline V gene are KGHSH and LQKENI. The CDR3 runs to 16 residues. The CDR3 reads CASSPSVGATNEKLFF. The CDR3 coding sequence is TGTGCCAGCTCACCCAGTGTCGGAGCAACTAATGAAAAACTGTTTTTT.

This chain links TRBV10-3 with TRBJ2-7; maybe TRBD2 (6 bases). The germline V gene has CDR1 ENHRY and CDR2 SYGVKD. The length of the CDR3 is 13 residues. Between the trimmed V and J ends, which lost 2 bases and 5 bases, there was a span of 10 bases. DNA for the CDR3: TGTGCCATCAGTGAGCAGCGGGTCCACGAGCAGTACTTC. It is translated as CAISEQRVHEQYF.

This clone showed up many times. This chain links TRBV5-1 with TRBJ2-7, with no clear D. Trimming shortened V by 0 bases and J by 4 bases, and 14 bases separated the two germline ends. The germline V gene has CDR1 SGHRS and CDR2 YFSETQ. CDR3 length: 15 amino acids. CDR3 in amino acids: CASSLDPSFSYEQYF. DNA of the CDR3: TGCGCCAGCAGCTTGGACCCCTCCTTTAGTTACGAGCAGTACTTC.

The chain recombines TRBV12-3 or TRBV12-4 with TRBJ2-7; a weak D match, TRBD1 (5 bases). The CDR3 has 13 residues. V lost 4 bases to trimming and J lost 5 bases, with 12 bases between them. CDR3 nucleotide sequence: TGTGCCAGCAGTTCTCCTGGGGCCCACGAGCAGTACTTC. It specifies CASSSPGAHEQYF.

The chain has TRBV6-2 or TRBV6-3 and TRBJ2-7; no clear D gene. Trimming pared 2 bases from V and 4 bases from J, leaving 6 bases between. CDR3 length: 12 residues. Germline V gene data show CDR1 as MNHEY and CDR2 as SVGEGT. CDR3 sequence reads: CASSYNSYEQYF. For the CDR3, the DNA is TGTGCCAGCAGTTACAACTCTTACGAGCAGTACTTC.

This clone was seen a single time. The DNA of the CDR3 is TGTGCCAGCAGCTCCGGGACTAGCTTGACAGATACGCAGTATTTT. Protein: CASSSGTSLTDTQYF. This chain uses TRBV5-4 with TRBJ2-3; 9 bases align to TRBD2. This CDR3 has 15 residues. Germline-derived CDR1 and CDR2 are SGHNT and YYREEE (reference sequence). J gave up 3 bases and V 3 bases, and 5 bases lay outside the gene matches.

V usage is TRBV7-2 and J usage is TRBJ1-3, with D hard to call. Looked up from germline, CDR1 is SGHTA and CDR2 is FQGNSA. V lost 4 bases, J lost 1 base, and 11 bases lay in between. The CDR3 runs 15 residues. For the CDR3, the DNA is TGTGCCAGCAGCTCGGCCAGACAATCTGGAAACACCATATATTTT. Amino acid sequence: CASSSARQSGNTIYF.

CDR3 sequence (DNA): TGTGCCAGCAGTTCTACCAGGGGCTATAATTCACCCCTCCACTTT. Translated, it gives CASSSTRGYNSPLHF. The genes are TRBV28 and TRBJ1-6; TRBD1 might be the D (6 bases). The CDR3 is made up of 15 amino acids. The germline CDR1 and CDR2 sequences are MDHEN and SYDVKM. Between the trimmed V and J ends, which lost 4 bases and 3 bases, there was a span of 10 bases. Full variable domain (rest looked up from reference TRBV28 and TRBJ1-6): DVKVTQSSRYLVKRTGEKVFLECVQDMDHENMFWYRQDPGLGLRLIYFSYDVKMKEKGDIPEGYSVSREKKERFSLILESASTNQTSMYLCASSSTRGYNSPLHFGNGTRLTVT.

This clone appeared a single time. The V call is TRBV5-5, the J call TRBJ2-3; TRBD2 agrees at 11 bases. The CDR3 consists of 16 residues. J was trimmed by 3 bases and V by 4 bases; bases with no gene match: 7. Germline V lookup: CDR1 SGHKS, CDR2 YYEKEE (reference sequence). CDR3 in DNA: TGTGCCAGCAGCCTAATAGCGGGAGGGCCTACAGATACGCAGTATTTT. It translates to CASSLIAGGPTDTQYF.

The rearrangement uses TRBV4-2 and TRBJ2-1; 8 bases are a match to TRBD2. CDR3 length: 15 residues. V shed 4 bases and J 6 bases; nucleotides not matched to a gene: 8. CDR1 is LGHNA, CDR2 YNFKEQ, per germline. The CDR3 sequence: CASSRPGGPSNEQFF. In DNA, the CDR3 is TGTGCCAGCAGCCGACCGGGAGGGCCGTCCAATGAGCAGTTCTTC.

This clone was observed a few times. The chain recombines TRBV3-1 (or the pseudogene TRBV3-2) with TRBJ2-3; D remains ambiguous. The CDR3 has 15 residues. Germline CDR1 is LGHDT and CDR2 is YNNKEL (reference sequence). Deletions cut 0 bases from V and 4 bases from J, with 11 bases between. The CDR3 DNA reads TGTGCCAGCAGCCAAGAGCGAGATGTGTCAGATACGCAGTATTTT. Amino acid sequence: CASSQERDVSDTQYF.

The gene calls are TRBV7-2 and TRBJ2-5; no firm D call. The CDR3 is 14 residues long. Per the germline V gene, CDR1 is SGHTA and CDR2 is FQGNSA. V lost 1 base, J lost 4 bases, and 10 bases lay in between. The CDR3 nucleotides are TGTGCCAGCAGCTTAGGTCCCTTGGCAGAGACCCAGTACTTC. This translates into CASSLGPLAETQYF.

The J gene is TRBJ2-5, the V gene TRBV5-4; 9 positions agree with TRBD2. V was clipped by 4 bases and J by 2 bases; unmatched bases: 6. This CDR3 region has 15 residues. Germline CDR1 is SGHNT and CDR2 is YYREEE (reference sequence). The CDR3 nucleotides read TGTGCCAGCAGCCCGGGACTAGCCCCTCAAGAGACCCAGTACTTC. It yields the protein CASSPGLAPQETQYF.

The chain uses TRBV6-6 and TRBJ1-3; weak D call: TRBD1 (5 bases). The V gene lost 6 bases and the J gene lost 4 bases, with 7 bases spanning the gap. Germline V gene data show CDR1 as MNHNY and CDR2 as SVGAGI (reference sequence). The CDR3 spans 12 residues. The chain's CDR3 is CASRGPGNTIYF. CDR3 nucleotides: TGTGCCAGCAGGGGGCCGGGAAACACCATATATTTT.

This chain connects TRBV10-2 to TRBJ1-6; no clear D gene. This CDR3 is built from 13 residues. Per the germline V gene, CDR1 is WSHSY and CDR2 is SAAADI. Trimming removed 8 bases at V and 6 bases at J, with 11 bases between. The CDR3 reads CASQYAINSPLHF. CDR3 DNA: TGCGCCAGCCAATATGCTATTAATTCACCCCTCCACTTT.

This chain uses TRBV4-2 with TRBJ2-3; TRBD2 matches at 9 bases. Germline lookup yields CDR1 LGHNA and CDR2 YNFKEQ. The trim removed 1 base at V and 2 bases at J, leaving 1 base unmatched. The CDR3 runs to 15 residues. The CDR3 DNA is TGTGCCAGCAGCCAAGCTAGCGGGGTCACAGATACGCAGTATTTT. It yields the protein CASSQASGVTDTQYF.

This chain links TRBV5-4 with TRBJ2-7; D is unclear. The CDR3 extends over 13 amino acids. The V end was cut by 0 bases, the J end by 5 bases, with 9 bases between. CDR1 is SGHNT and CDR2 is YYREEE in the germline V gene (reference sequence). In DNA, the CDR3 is TGTGCCAGCAGCTTGGCCGGAGTTCACGAGCAGTACTTC. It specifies CASSLAGVHEQYF.

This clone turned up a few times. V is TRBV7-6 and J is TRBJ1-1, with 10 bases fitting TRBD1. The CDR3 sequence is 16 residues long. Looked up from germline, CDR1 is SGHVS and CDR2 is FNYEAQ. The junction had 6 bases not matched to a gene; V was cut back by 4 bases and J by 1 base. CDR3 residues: CASSSPRQGANTEAFF. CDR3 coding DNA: TGTGCCAGCAGCTCTCCCCGACAGGGGGCGAACACTGAAGCTTTCTTT. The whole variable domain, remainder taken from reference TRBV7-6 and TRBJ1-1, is GAGVSQSPRYKVTKRGQDVALRCDPISGHVSLYWYRQALGQGPEFLTYFNYEAQQDKSGLPNDRFSAERPEGSISTLTIQRTEQRDSAMYRCASSSPRQGANTEAFFGQGTRLTVV.

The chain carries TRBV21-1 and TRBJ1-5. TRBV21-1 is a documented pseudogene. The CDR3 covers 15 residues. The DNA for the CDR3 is TGTGCCAGCAGCAAAGCGATCTATAGCAATCAGCCCCAGCATTTT. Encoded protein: CASSKAIYSNQPQHF.

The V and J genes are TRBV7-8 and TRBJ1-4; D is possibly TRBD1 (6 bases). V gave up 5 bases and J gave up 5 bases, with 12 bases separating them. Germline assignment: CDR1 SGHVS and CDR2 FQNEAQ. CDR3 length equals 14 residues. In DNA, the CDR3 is TGTGCCAGCAGCCCCAGGGGCATGAATGAAAAACTGTTTTTT. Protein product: CASSPRGMNEKLFF.